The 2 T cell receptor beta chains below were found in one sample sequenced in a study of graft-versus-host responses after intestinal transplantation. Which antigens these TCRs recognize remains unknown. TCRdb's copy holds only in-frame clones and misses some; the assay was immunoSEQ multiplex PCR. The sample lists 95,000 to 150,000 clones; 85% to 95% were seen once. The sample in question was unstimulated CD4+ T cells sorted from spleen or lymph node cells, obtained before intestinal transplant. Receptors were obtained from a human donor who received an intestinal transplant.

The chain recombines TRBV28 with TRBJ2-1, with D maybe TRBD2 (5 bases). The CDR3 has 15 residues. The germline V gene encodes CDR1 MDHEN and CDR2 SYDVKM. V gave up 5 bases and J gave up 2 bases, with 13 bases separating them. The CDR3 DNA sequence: TGTGCCAGCAGTCTTACTAGGTCGGCCTACAATGAGCAGTTCTTC. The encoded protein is CASSLTRSAYNEQFF.

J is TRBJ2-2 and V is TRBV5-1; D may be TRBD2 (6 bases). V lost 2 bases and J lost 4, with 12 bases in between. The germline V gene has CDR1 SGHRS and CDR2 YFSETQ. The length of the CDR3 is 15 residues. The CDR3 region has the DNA TGCGCCAGCAGCTTTATCGGCGGGGTCACCGGGGAGCTGTTTTTT. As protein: CASSFIGGVTGELFF.